This record covers a single TCR beta chain. This entry is derived from a study of blood T cell repertoires in COVID-19. Study context: There were acute and convalescent COVID-19 samples, and they came from the United States, Italy and Spain. From T cells, B-cell-depleted T cells, or PBMCs came the material, which was cDNA or gDNA.

In germline, CDR1 is MNHEY, CDR2 SMNVEV (reference sequence). The CDR3 covers 15 residues. The ends lost 6 bases at V and 0 bases at J; junction bases unmatched: 5. Per the original data handling: It was from reference gene primer amplification that nucleated cell counts were estimated. Using immunoSEQ multiplex PCR, the repertoire was profiled, and TCRdb retains in-frame clones only, with some absent. That table furnishes V, J and clone size, whereas the DNA furnished D and trimming. The data contain 200,000 to 250,000 clones, 85% to 90% of them singletons. The chain links TRBV27 to TRBJ2-1; TRBD2 aligns across 7 bases. The sample consisted of peripheral blood. The TCR sequence derives from a woman aged 55-75 years with acute or convalescent COVID-19. The CDR3 sequence is CASSPRDYSYNEQFF. In DNA form, the CDR3 reads TGTGCCAGCAGCCCCCGGGACTACTCCTACAATGAGCAGTTCTTC.